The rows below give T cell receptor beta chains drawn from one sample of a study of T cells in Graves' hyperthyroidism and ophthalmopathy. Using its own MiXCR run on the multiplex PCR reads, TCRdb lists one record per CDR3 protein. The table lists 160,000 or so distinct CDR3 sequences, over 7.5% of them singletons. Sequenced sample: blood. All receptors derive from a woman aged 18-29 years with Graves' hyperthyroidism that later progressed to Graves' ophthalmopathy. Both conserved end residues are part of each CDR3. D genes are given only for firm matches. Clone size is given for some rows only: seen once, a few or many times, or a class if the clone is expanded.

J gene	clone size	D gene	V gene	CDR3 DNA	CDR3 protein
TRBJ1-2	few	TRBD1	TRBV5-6	TGTGCCAGCAGCAAACCCGGGACAGGGTACTCCGGCTACACCTTC	CASSKPGTGYSGYTF
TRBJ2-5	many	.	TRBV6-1	TGTGCCACCTCCTCCGGACAGAATATACAAGAGACCCAGTACTTC	CATSSGQNIQETQYF
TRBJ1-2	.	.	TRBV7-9	TGTGCCAGCAGCTCCATTCGTGGGGCGGATTATGGCTACACCTTC	CASSSIRGADYGYTF
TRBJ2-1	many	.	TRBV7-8	TGTGCCAGCAGCCGAACCCTAGACTATGAGCAGTTCTTC	CASSRTLDYEQFF
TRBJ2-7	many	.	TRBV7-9	TGTGCCAGCAGCGAAGTAGGCTTTTCCTACGAGCAGTACTTC	CASSEVGFSYEQYF
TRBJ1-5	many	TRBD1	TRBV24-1	TGTGCCACCAGTGGTGGGGACAGCCTCAATCAGCCCCAGCATTTT	CATSGGDSLNQPQHF
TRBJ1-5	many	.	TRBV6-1	TGTGCCAGCAGTGAAAGGGATAGGGCGCCCCAGCATTTT	CASSERDRAPQHF
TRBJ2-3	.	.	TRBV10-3	TGTGCCATCAGTGGGGGCCACCGGGGACCCATCGTGCAGTATTTT	CAISGGHRGPIVQYF
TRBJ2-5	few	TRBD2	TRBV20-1	TGCAGTGCTAGAGATGGGAAAAGCGGGGACCAAGAGACCCAGTACTTC	CSARDGKSGDQETQYF
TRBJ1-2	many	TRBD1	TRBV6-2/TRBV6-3	TGTGCCAGCAGTTACTCATCAGGGGGGTTTGACTATGGCTACACCTTC	CASSYSSGGFDYGYTF
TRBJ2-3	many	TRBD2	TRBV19	TGTGCCACAAGGCGGGAGGACCGTACGCAGTATTTT	CATRREDRTQYF
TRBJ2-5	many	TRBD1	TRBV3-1	TGTGCCAGCAGCCAGAGCCTGGGACAGGGAGAAGAGACCCAGTACTTC	CASSQSLGQGEETQYF
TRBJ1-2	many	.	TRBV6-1	TGTGCCACCCTCCCATCGGGCCAGAACTATGGCTACACCTTC	CATLPSGQNYGYTF
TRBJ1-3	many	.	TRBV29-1	TGCAGCGTTGAAGAGGGGGTTTCTGGAAACACCATATATTTT	CSVEEGVSGNTIYF
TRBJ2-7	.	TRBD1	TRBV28	TGTGCCAGCAGTTTGACGGGACAGGGGAAGGAGTACTTC	CASSLTGQGKEYF
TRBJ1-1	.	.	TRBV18	TGTGCCAGCTCACCATCCCAGGGTTGGAACACTGAAGCTTTCTTT	CASSPSQGWNTEAFF
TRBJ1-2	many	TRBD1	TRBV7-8	TGTGCCAGCAGCCCTTATCGGACAGGTATCGGCTATGGCTACACCTTC	CASSPYRTGIGYGYTF
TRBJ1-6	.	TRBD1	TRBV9	TGTGCCAGCAGCGCGCGGGACAGGGATTCACCCCTCCACTTT	CASSARDRDSPLHF
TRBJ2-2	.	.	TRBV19	TGTGCCAGTAGTATTTTTAAACGGTCCGCCGGGGAGCTGTTTTTT	CASSIFKRSAGELFF
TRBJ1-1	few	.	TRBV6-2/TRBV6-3	TGTGCCAGCAGTCTCCACCGGGCAGCCAACACTGAAGTTTTCTTT	CASSLHRAANTEVFF
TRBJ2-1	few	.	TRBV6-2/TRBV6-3	TGTGCCAGCAGTTACAGGACTGGCAATGAGCAGCTCTTC	CASSYRTGNEQLF
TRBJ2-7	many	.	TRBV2	TGTGCCAGCAGTGAGGTTTGGAGCTCCTACGAGCAGTACTTC	CASSEVWSSYEQYF
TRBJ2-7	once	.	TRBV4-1	TGCGCCAGCAGCCAAACTTCGGACAGCTTCTACGAGCAGTACTTC	CASSQTSDSFYEQYF
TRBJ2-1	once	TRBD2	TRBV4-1	TGCGCCAGCAGCCAAGCCCTGCTAGCGGGGTCCTACAATGAGCAGTTCTTC	CASSQALLAGSYNEQFF
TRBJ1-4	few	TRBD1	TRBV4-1	TGCGCCAGCAGCCTACAGGGGCTAAAACTGTTTTTT	CASSLQGLKLFF
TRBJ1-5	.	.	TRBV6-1	TGTGCCAGCGGTGAATGGGTTGAGAATCAGCCCCAGCATTTT	CASGEWVENQPQHF
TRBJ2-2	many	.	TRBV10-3	TGTGCCATCATGGGTGTTGGGAACACCGGGGAGCTGTTTTTT	CAIMGVGNTGELFF
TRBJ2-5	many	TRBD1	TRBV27	TGTGCCAGCACAGGACAGGGGACAGAGACCCAGTACTTC	CASTGQGTETQYF
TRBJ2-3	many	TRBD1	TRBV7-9	TGTGCCAGCATACCCTCTAACAGGGGACCGACAGATACGCAGTATTTT	CASIPSNRGPTDTQYF
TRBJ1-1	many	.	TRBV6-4	TGTGCCAGCAGCGGACTGAACACTGAAGCTTTCTTT	CASSGLNTEAFF
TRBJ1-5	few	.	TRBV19	TGTGCCAGTAGTTCCCAGAGTAGCAATCAGCCCCAGCATTTT	CASSSQSSNQPQHF
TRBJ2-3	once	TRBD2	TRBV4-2	TGTGCCAGCAGCCAAGGTAGCGGGGGTGGCACAGATACGCAGTATTTT	CASSQGSGGGTDTQYF
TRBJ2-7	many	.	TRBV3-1	TGTGCCAGCAGCCAACAAGATAGGAGCGAGCAGTACTTC	CASSQQDRSEQYF
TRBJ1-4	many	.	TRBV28	TGTGCCAGCAGTTCAGTCAGGGGCAATGAAAAACTGTTTTTT	CASSSVRGNEKLFF
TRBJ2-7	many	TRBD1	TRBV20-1	TGCAGTGCTTTGGGGACAGCTAATTCCTACGAGCAGTACTTC	CSALGTANSYEQYF
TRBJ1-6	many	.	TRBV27	TGTGCCAGCAGTTCGATCGGGCTATATTCACCCCTCCACTTT	CASSSIGLYSPLHF
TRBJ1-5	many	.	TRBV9	TGTGCCAGCTCTACTGGTAGCAATCAGCCCCAGCATTTT	CASSTGSNQPQHF
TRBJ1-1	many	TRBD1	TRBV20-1	TGCAGTGCTAGAGATACATACGGGACAGTGAACACTGAAGCTTTCTTT	CSARDTYGTVNTEAFF
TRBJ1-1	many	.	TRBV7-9	TGTGCCAGCAGCTTAGAATGGGGAGACCGGGCTTTCTTT	CASSLEWGDRAFF
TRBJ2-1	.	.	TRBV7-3	TGTGCCAGCAGCTTAACCCCCCCTACCCGGGACAAAACCTACAATGAGCAGTTCTTC	CASSLTPPTRDKTYNEQFF
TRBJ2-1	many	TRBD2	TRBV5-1	TGCGCCAGCAGCCACCACCCTCGGGGGGGACCCGGGAATGAGCAGTTCTTC	CASSHHPRGGPGNEQFF
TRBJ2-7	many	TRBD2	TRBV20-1	TGCAGTGCTAGAGAACCGGGGGGGCGGTACGAGCAGTACTTC	CSAREPGGRYEQYF
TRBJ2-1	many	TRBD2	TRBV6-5	TGTGCCAGCAGTTACATCAGCGGGATTAAAAATGAGCAGTTCTTC	CASSYISGIKNEQFF
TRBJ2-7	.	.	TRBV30	TGTGCCTGGAGTGTACCCCCTAGGGGGATCTCAAAATACGAGCAGTACTTC	CAWSVPPRGISKYEQYF
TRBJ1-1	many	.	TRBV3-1	TGTGCCAGCAGCCAAGATCTACGGCGGGGGATGAACACTGAAGCTTTCTTT	CASSQDLRRGMNTEAFF
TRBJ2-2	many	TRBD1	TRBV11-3	TGTGCCAGCAGCTTCCGACAGGGTGGGGCCGGGGAGCTGTTTTTT	CASSFRQGGAGELFF
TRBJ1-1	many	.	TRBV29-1	TGCAGCGGTGGCATACCAGGGATTAACACTGAAGCTTTCTTT	CSGGIPGINTEAFF
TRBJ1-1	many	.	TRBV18	TGTGCCAGCTCCCCCGGGGGAGGGGTCTCGGCTGAAGCTTTCTTT	CASSPGGGVSAEAFF
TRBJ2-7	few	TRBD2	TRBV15	TGTGCCACCGGAGGACTAGCGGGTTACGAGCAGTACTTC	CATGGLAGYEQYF
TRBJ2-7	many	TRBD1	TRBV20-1	TGCAGTGCTTCCTTCCCGGGACAGAGCTACGAGCAGTACTTC	CSASFPGQSYEQYF
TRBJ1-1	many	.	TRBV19	TGTGCCAGTAGGCCCGGGACCCCTGAGGGGAACACTGAAGCTTTCTTT	CASRPGTPEGNTEAFF
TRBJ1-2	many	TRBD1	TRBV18	TGTGCCAGCTCAGACAGGGCTGGCTACACCTTC	CASSDRAGYTF
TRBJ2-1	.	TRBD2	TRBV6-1	TGTGCCAGCAGCTTAACGGGAGGAGGTGTGTACGAGCAGTTCTTC	CASSLTGGGVYEQFF